The 28 T cell receptor beta chains below come from one sample, sequenced in a study of cytomegalovirus exposure and HLA in healthy donors. Vbeta (60) and Jbeta (13) primers were used in the PCR. Clones were read by immunoSEQ multiplex PCR, and TCRdb kept only the in-frame ones, dropping some. The sample yields about 140,000 clones, around 81% seen once. The sequenced sample consisted of PBMCs. The source of these receptors is a man aged 40-49 years in good health and CMV-seropositive.

The chain carries TRBV27 and TRBJ1-2; TRBD1 matches 11 bases. Losses at the gene ends were 4 bases for V and 4 bases for J; bases not matched to a gene: 2. Germline loops: CDR1 MNHEY, CDR2 SMNVEV (reference sequence). This CDR3 has 14 amino acids. CDR3 DNA: TGTGCCAGCAGTTCGGGACAGGGGGGCTATGGCTACACCTTC. Translation: CASSSGQGGYGYTF.

This clone was observed once. The chain is built from TRBV7-2 and TRBJ2-7; D might be TRBD2 (6 bases). Germline CDR1 SGHTA, CDR2 FQGNSA. The CDR3 extends over 15 amino acids. The germline V and J ends were trimmed by 5 bases and 2 bases, with 16 bases remaining between them. Written as DNA, the CDR3 is TGTGCCAGCAGCCTCCAAGGAGGGACCACCTACGAGCAGTACTTC. Translation gives CASSLQGGTTYEQYF.

The chain has TRBV5-6 and TRBJ2-5, with D perhaps TRBD2 (7 bases). Trimming shortened V by 0 bases and J by 4 bases, and 10 bases separated the two germline ends. This CDR3 comprises 14 residues. CDR1 and CDR2 (germline): SGHDT, YYEEEE. DNA of the CDR3: TGTGCCAGCAGCTTGGGGCGGGGGCGAGAGACCCAGTACTTC. Translating it yields CASSLGRGRETQYF.

Concerning this clone itself: Different DNA sequences within this sample yield the same CDR3. The rearrangement joins TRBV7-2 to TRBJ1-4; TRBD1 might be the D (5 bases). CDR1 and CDR2 from the germline V gene are SGHTA and FQGNSA. Between the trimmed V and J ends, which lost 5 bases and 3 bases, there was a span of 13 bases. The CDR3 sequence is 15 residues long. The CDR3: CASSPVGGSNEKLFF. CDR3 sequence (DNA): TGTGCCAGCAGCCCCGTGGGGGGATCTAATGAAAAACTGTTTTTT.

This chain joins TRBV5-1 and TRBJ2-1, with 8 bases matching TRBD2. Germline values: CDR1 SGHRS, CDR2 YFSETQ. The CDR3 sequence is 14 residues long. Trimming at V came to 6 bases and at J to 7 bases, leaving 9 bases not matched to a gene. The CDR3 protein is CASTPGGTSNEQFF. The CDR3 DNA sequence: TGCGCCAGCACACCGGGCGGGACTAGTAATGAGCAGTTCTTC.

V and J are TRBV5-1 and TRBJ1-1; the match to TRBD1 covers 7 bases. CDR1 and CDR2 (germline): SGHRS, YFSETQ. J gave up 4 bases and V 0 bases, and 9 bases lay outside the gene matches. CDR3 length equals 16 residues. The CDR3: CASSLVTGVSGTEAFF. In DNA, the CDR3 is TGCGCCAGCAGCTTGGTAACAGGGGTTTCGGGCACTGAAGCTTTCTTT.

For the CDR3, the DNA is TGTGCCAGCAGTTCGAACCCACAGGGGGCAAAAGCTTTCTTT. Its protein is CASSSNPQGAKAFF. The rearrangement joins TRBV28 to TRBJ1-1; 9 nucleotides match TRBD1. CDR3 size: 14 residues. Germline V gene sequence: CDR1 MDHEN, CDR2 SYDVKM. V lost 4 bases to trimming and J lost 9 bases; unmatched junction nucleotides: 9.

V is TRBV5-1 and J is TRBJ1-1, with 12 bases lining up with TRBD1. The CDR3 has 16 amino acids. Per germline, CDR1 SGHRS and CDR2 YFSETQ. V was clipped by 4 bases and J by 2 bases; unmatched bases: 6. CDR3 sequence reads: CASSLGTGGANTEAFF. As DNA, the CDR3 is TGCGCCAGCAGCCTGGGGACAGGGGGCGCAAACACTGAAGCTTTCTTT.

A single count supports this clone. V and J are TRBV7-9 and TRBJ2-7, with 8 positions matching TRBD2. The CDR3 has 16 amino acids. The V and J ends lost 7 bases and 1 base, in that order; junction bases with no gene match: 12. CDR1 is SEHNR and CDR2 is FQNEAQ in the germline V gene (reference sequence). The CDR3 here is CASTLLGAGGSYEQYF. The CDR3 DNA follows: TGTGCCAGCACTCTTCTGGGGGCGGGAGGTTCCTACGAGCAGTACTTC.

CDR3 sequence reads: CASSWGQGSYEQYF. Here the CDR3 DNA reads TGTGCCAGCAGCTGGGGACAGGGCTCCTACGAGCAGTACTTC. This chain joins TRBV5-4 and TRBJ2-7; 9 bases are shared with TRBD1. This CDR3 has 14 residues. With 3 bases clipped from V and 0 bases from J, the junction kept 1 base outside the gene matches. Per the germline V gene, CDR1 is SGHNT and CDR2 is YYREEE (reference sequence).

CDR3 residues: CASSESGTLREGYTF. CDR3 sequence (DNA): TGTGCCAGCAGTGAAAGCGGGACATTAAGGGAAGGCTACACCTTC. J is TRBJ1-2 and V is TRBV6-1; D may be TRBD1 (6 bases). Germline-derived CDR1 and CDR2 are MNHNS and SASEGT. This CDR3 has 15 residues. The germline V and J ends were trimmed by 2 bases and 8 bases, with 18 bases remaining between them.

CDR3 loop: CASSDPAVPSGNTIYF. DNA for the CDR3: TGTGCCAGCAGTGACCCGGCGGTCCCCTCTGGAAACACCATATATTTT. The chain has TRBV6-1 and TRBJ1-3; D remains ambiguous. CDR1 MNHNS and CDR2 SASEGT come from the germline V gene. V lost 3 bases to trimming and J lost 0 bases, with 12 bases between them. The CDR3 contains 16 residues.

Remarks on this clone: The conserved final phenylalanine or tryptophan is absent from the CDR3, which likely points to a read error. V is TRBV10-3 and J is TRBJ2-7; 7 bases are shared with TRBD2. Germline V gives CDR1 ENHRY, CDR2 SYGVKD. The CDR3 is 13 residues long. Losses at the gene ends were 4 bases for V and 4 bases for J; bases not matched to a gene: 4. The CDR3 region is CAISGGLGYEQYL. The CDR3 nucleotides are TGTGCCATCAGTGGTGGACTAGGGTACGAGCAGTACCTC.

This clone was found once. A read error may produce the germline difference seen at one junction end. This rearrangement joins TRBV13 to TRBJ1-5; 8 nucleotides agree with TRBD1. The CDR3 loop spans 18 amino acids. CDR1 is PRHDT, CDR2 FYEKMQ, per germline (reference sequence). The CDR3 is CASSWGGGAGGSTQPQHF. For the CDR3, the DNA is TGTGCCAGCAGCTGGGGGGGAGGGGCAGGGGGCAGCACTCAGCCCCAGCATTTT.

The V gene is TRBV6-1, the J gene TRBJ2-2, with 11 bases identical to TRBD2. Germline CDR1 and CDR2: MNHNS and SASEGT. The CDR3 totals 15 residues. V lost 6 bases, J lost 4 bases, and 4 bases stayed unmatched. The CDR3 nucleotides read TGTGCCAGCAGGGCCGGGACTAGCGGCACCGGGGAGCTGTTTTTT. This sequence encodes CASRAGTSGTGELFF.

The chain is built from TRBV4-3 and TRBJ2-5, with 16 bases identical to TRBD2. The CDR3 spans 20 residues. In germline, CDR1 is LGHNA, CDR2 YSLEER. The V segment lost 4 bases and the J segment 5 bases; nucleotides outside the gene matches: 16. The CDR3 DNA reads TGCGCCAGCAGCCTTAGTCCAGTGGGACTAGCGGGAGGGCTGGTCGAGACCCAGTACTTC. It translates to CASSLSPVGLAGGLVETQYF.

The chain uses TRBV19 and TRBJ1-2; 9 nucleotides agree with TRBD1. The V and J ends lost 5 bases and 2 bases, in that order; junction bases with no gene match: 6. The CDR3 covers 15 residues. Germline V lookup: CDR1 LNHDA, CDR2 SQIVND (reference sequence). The CDR3 nucleotides are TGTGCCAGTAGTCCGGGACAGGGAATAAACTATGGCTACACCTTC. Its protein product is CASSPGQGINYGYTF.

The genes are TRBV5-1 and TRBJ2-3; D gene uncertain. The germline V gene encodes CDR1 SGHRS and CDR2 YFSETQ. The CDR3 covers 13 residues. V gave up 0 bases and J gave up 3 bases, with 5 bases separating them. The CDR3 bases are TGCGCCAGCAGCTTGGACGGGACAGATACGCAGTATTTT. Translated: CASSLDGTDTQYF.

The chain is built from TRBV6-6 and TRBJ1-1, with TRBD1 matching over 8 bases. The V and J ends lost 5 bases and 0 bases, in that order; junction bases with no gene match: 2. Germline loops: CDR1 MNHNY, CDR2 SVGAGI (reference sequence). The CDR3 covers 14 residues. The CDR3 DNA follows: TGTGCCAGCAGTCGGACAGGGATGAACACTGAAGCTTTCTTT. Translation gives CASSRTGMNTEAFF.

This clone was picked up a small number of times. The V and J genes are TRBV5-8 and TRBJ2-1; TRBD2 matches at 10 bases. Germline V lookup: CDR1 SGHTS, CDR2 YDEGEE. The CDR3 consists of 20 residues. Germline trimming cut 1 base from V and 0 bases from J; bases unmatched to any gene: 13. The CDR3 DNA is TGTGCCAGCAGCTTGCTCGGTCTAGCGGGGGTGTCGGGCTCCTACAATGAGCAGTTCTTC. Protein product: CASSLLGLAGVSGSYNEQFF.

The chain uses TRBV11-3 and TRBJ1-4; D is possibly TRBD1 (5 bases). The CDR3 covers 13 residues. Trimming shortened V by 4 bases and J by 12 bases, and 15 bases separated the two germline ends. Germline-derived CDR1 and CDR2 are SGHNT and YENEEA. The CDR3 coding sequence is TGTGCCAGCAGCTATAGGTGGGGCTCGGAACTGTTTTTT. Translated: CASSYRWGSELFF. The whole variable domain, filled in from reference TRBV11-3 and TRBJ1-4, reads EAGVVQSPRYKIIEKKQPVAFWCNPISGHNTLYWYLQNLGQGPELLIRYENEEAVDDSQLPKDRFSAERLKGVDSTLKIQPAELGDSAVYLCASSYRWGSELFFGSGTQLSVL.

V and J are TRBV28 and TRBJ2-7; no reliable D call. The V gene lost 1 base and the J gene lost 2 bases, with 6 bases spanning the gap. Germline V CDR1 and CDR2: MDHEN, SYDVKM. CDR3 length: 13 amino acids. The CDR3 here is CASSLSGTYEQYF. CDR3 bases: TGTGCCAGCAGTTTATCAGGTACCTACGAGCAGTACTTC.

This clone appeared a single time. The gene calls are TRBV5-1 and TRBJ2-1; the D gene is possibly TRBD2 (6 bases). From germline, CDR1 is SGHRS and CDR2 YFSETQ. V was shortened by 0 bases and J by 2 bases, with 12 bases between the two germline ends. This CDR3 is 16 amino acids long. As DNA, the CDR3 is TGCGCCAGCAGCTTGGGGTTGGGGGGTCCCTACAATGAGCAGTTCTTC. It codes for CASSLGLGGPYNEQFF.

The chain carries TRBV19 and TRBJ2-5, with 7 positions matching TRBD1. The J call could be wrong; TRBJ2-7 is a better fit for the DNA end. Germline lookup yields CDR1 LNHDA and CDR2 SQIVND (reference sequence). The CDR3 spans 15 residues. In DNA form, the CDR3 reads TGTGCCAGTAGTATACGACAGGGTTTCCCTATCGAGCAGTACTTC. This sequence encodes CASSIRQGFPIEQYF.

The CDR3 nucleotides read TGTGCCAGCACCTCCCTTGGCGGGACAGGGGGCTCTGGTGGCTACACCTTC. It codes for CASTSLGGTGGSGGYTF. This sequence joins TRBV27 and TRBJ1-2, with TRBD1 matching 12 bases. The germline CDR1 and CDR2 sequences are MNHEY and SMNVEV (reference sequence). After removal of 7 bases from V and 7 bases from J, the junction contained 16 bases not matched to a gene. The length of the CDR3 is 17 residues.

The rearrangement links TRBV10-1 to TRBJ2-2; no clear D. From germline, CDR1 is WNHNN and CDR2 SYGVQD (reference sequence). This CDR3 contains 14 residues. The V and J ends lost 5 bases and 7 bases respectively, with 14 bases between them. Written as DNA, the CDR3 is TGCGCCAGCAGTTACTCGAAAGTGAGCGGGGAGCTGTTTTTT. It specifies CASSYSKVSGELFF.

This rearrangement joins TRBV29-1 to TRBJ2-5; D gene ambiguous. The germline gives CDR1 SQVTM, CDR2 ANQGSEA. The CDR3 is 12 residues long. Trimming shortened V by 8 bases and J by 3 bases, and 13 bases separated the two germline ends. DNA of the CDR3: TGCAGCACCGTTGCAGTTAAAGAGACCCAGTACTTC. The encoded protein is CSTVAVKETQYF. The full variable domain, completed using reference TRBV29-1 and TRBJ2-5, is SAVISQKPSRDICQRGTSLTIQCQVDSQVTMMFWYRQQPGQSLTLIATANQGSEATYESGFVIDKFPISRPNLTFSTLTVSNMSPEDSSIYLCSTVAVKETQYFGPGTRLLVL.

The chain recombines TRBV27 with TRBJ1-2; possible D gene TRBD1, 6 bases. Trimming took 2 bases from V and 6 from J, leaving 10 bases between them. This CDR3 has 13 amino acids. Germline-derived CDR1 and CDR2 are MNHEY and SMNVEV (reference sequence). CDR3 region: CASSLNRVNGYTF. The CDR3 DNA is TGTGCCAGCAGTTTAAACAGGGTGAATGGCTACACCTTC.